This TCR beta chain was found in a study of neurological immune-mediated disorders. TCRdb fed the 5' RACE reads into MiXCR, producing one record per CDR3 protein. The repertoire holds some 95,000 distinct CDR3 sequences, with 3% to 4% as singletons. V gave up 6 bases and J gave up 5 bases, with 10 bases separating them. The CDR3 is 12 amino acids. CDR1 and CDR2 (germline): MDHEN, SYDVKM. This clonotype was observed many times. The source of this sequence is a woman under 30 with multiple sclerosis. The sequenced sample was PBMCs. This rearrangement joins TRBV28 to TRBJ1-1; weak D call: TRBD1 (5 bases). CDR3 sequence: CASRKGWTEAFF. In nucleotides, the CDR3 is TGTGCCAGCAGGAAGGGGTGGACTGAAGCTTTCTTT.